One T cell receptor (beta chain) is described in this entry. V dropped 0 bases and J dropped 2 bases, with 14 bases sitting between them. CDR1 and CDR2 from the germline V gene are SGHDT and YYEEEE. This CDR3 comprises 17 residues. Sequenced by immunoSEQ multiplex PCR; TCRdb stores in-frame clones only, minus some. The table includes over 65,000 clones, approximately 97% detected once. This specimen comes from a study of technical replicates of blood from several donors. J is TRBJ2-2 and V is TRBV5-6, with D perhaps matching TRBD1 (5 bases). The sequence was obtained from a human donor in good health. The sequenced material came from T cells isolated from PBMCs. CDR3 sequence reads: CASSLAGWLGNTGELFF. As DNA, the CDR3 is TGTGCCAGCAGCTTGGCAGGGTGGCTTGGAAACACCGGGGAGCTGTTTTTT.